This T cell receptor (beta chain) was recorded in a study of regulatory and conventional T cells in RAG deficiency. Measured with immunoSEQ multiplex PCR; TCRdb has only the in-frame clones, and not every one. The sample contains 24,000 or so clones, around 92% of which appear only once. Conventional CD4+ T cells were sorted from blood as CD25-low CD127-high cells. CDR3 length: 14 residues. Germline CDR1 and CDR2: MNHEY and SVGAGI. V dropped 6 bases and J dropped 2 bases, with 10 bases sitting between them. These data also formed part of another study, on regulatory T cells. That work contributes: Amplification used 52 TRBV primers and 13 TRBJ primers.

The sequence was obtained from a human donor in good health. The sequenced sample was CD4+ T cells sorted from blood. The gene calls are TRBV6-5 and TRBJ1-4, with D hard to call. CDR3: CASRPMGTNEKLFF. DNA of the CDR3: TGTGCCAGCAGGCCTATGGGGACTAATGAAAAACTGTTTTTT.